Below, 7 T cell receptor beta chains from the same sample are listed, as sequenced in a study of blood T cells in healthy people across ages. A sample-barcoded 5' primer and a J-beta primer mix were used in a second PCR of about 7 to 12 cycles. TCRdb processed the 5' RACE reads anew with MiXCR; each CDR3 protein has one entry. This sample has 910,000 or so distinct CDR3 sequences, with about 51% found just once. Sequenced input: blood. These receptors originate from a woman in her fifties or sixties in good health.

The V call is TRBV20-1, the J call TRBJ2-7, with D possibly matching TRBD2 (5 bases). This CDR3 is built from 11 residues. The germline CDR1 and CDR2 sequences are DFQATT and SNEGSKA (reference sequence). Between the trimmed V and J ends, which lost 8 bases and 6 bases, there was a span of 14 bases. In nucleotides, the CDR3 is TGCAGTCCCCTGGCGGGCGGCGAGCAGTACTTC. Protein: CSPLAGGEQYF.

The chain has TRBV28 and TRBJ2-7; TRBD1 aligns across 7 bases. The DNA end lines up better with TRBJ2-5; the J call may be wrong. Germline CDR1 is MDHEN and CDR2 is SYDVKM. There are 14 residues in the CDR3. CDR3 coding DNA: TGTGCCAGCAGTTTTGACGACAGGGAAGAGACCCAGTACTTC. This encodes CASSFDDREETQYF.

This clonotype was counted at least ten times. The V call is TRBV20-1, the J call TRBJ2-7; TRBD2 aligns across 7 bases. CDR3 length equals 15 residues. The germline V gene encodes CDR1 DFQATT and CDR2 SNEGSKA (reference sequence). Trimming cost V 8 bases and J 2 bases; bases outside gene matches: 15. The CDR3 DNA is TGCAGTTCAAGTCGCGGATCGGGGGGTCCCTACGAGCAGTACTTC. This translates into CSSSRGSGGPYEQYF.

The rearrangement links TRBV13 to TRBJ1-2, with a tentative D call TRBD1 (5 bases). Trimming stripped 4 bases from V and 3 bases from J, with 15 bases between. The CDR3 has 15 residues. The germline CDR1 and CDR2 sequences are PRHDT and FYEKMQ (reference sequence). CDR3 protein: CASSSRRGRDYGYTF. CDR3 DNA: TGTGCCAGCAGCTCGCGGCGGGGCAGGGACTATGGCTACACCTTC.

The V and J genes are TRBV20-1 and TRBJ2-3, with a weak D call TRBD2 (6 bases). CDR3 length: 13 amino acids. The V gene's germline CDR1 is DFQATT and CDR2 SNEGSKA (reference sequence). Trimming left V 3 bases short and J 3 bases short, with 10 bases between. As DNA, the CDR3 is TGCAGTGCTAGTCACGGGAGTACAGATACGCAGTATTTT. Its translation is CSASHGSTDTQYF.

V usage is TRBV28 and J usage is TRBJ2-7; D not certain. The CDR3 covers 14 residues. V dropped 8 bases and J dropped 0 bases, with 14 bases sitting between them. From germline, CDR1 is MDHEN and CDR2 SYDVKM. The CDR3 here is CASLSATASYEQYF. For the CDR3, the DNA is TGTGCCAGCCTGTCGGCGACCGCCTCCTACGAGCAGTACTTC.

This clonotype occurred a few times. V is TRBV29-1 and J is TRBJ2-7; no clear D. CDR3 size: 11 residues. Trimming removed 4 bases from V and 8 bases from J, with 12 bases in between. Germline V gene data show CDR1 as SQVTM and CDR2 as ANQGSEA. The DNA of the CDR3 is TGCAGCGTTGCCGGACGCGAAAAGCAGTACTTC. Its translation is CSVAGREKQYF.